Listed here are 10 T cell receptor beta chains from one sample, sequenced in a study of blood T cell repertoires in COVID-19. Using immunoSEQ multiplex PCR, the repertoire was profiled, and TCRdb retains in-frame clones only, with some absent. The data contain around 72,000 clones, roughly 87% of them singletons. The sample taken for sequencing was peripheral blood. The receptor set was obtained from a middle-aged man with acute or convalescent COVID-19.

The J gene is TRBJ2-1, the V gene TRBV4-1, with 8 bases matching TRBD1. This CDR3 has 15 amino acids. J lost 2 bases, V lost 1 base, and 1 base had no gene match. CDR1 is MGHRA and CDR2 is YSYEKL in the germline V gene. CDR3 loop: CASSQGQGPYNEQFF. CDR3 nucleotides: TGCGCCAGCAGCCAAGGACAGGGGCCCTACAATGAGCAGTTCTTC.

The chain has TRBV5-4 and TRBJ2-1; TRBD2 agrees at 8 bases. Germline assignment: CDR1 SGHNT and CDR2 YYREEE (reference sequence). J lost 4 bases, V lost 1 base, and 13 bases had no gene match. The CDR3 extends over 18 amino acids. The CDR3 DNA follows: TGTGCCAGCAGCTTGATCTGGGACGGGGGGGCTTCGTACAATGAGCAGTTCTTC. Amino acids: CASSLIWDGGASYNEQFF.

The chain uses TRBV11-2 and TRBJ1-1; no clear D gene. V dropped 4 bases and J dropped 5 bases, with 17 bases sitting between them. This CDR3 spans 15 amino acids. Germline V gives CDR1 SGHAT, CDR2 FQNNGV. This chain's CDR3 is CASSSRGLPRTEAFF. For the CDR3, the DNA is TGTGCCAGCAGCTCCCGCGGTCTCCCTCGTACTGAAGCTTTCTTT.

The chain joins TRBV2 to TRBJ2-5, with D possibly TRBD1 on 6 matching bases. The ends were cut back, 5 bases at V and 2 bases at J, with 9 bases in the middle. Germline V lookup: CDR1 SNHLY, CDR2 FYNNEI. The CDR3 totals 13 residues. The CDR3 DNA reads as TGTGCCAGCAGTTGGACAGAGCAAGAGACCCAGTACTTC. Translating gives CASSWTEQETQYF.

The CDR3 sequence is CAISEYNYEQYF. CDR3 nucleotide sequence: TGTGCCATCAGTGAGTACAACTACGAGCAGTACTTC. The rearrangement joins TRBV10-3 to TRBJ2-7; D gene uncertain. This CDR3 comprises 12 residues. V dropped 1 base and J dropped 3 bases, with 4 bases sitting between them. Looked up from germline, CDR1 is ENHRY and CDR2 is SYGVKD.

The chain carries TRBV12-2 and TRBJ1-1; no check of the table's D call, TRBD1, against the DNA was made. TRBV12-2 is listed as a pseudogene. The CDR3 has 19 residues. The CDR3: CASRLPKYREQGDCTEAFF. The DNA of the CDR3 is TGTGCAAGTCGCTTACCAAAGTATAGGGAACAAGGGGATTGCACTGAAGCTTTCTTT.

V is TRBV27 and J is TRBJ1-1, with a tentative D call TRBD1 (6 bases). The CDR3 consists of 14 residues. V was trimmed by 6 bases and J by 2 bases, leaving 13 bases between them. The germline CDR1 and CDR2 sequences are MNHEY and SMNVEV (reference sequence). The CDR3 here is CASRGEDRNTEAFF. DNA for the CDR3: TGTGCCAGCAGGGGTGAGGACAGAAACACTGAAGCTTTCTTT.

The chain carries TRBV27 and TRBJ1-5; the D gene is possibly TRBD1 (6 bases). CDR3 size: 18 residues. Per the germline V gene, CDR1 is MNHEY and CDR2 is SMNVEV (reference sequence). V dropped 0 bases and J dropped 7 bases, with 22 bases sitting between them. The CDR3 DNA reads TGTGCCAGCAGTTTATCGTTTCAGGCAGGGGCTGTGAGCCAGCCCCAGCATTTT. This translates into CASSLSFQAGAVSQPQHF.

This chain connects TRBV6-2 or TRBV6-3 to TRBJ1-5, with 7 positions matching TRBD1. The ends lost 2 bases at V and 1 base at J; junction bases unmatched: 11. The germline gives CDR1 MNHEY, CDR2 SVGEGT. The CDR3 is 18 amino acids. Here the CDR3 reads CASSYLKLRGQSNQPQHF. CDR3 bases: TGTGCCAGCAGTTACCTTAAGCTGCGGGGACAGAGCAATCAGCCCCAGCATTTT.

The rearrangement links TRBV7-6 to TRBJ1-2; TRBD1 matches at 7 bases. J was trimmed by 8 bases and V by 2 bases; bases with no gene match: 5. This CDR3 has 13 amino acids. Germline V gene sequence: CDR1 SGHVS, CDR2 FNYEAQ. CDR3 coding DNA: TGTGCCAGCAGCTTACGAGGGGGCGGGGGCTACACCTTC. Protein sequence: CASSLRGGGGYTF.